This T cell receptor beta chain appears in the sequencing data of a study of cytomegalovirus exposure and HLA in healthy donors. The germline V gene has CDR1 LGHNA and CDR2 YSLEER. The CDR3 covers 16 residues. V lost 0 bases and J 4 bases, leaving 15 bases between the germline ends. The PCR had 60 Vbeta and 13 Jbeta primers. Clones were read by immunoSEQ multiplex PCR, and TCRdb kept only the in-frame ones, dropping some. The data hold around 150,000 clones, with 60% to 80% observed a single time. This clonotype was obtained from a male donor in good health and CMV-seronegative. The sequenced sample was PBMCs. V is TRBV4-3 and J is TRBJ1-2, with D possibly matching TRBD1 (6 bases). Here the CDR3 reads CASSQDSRGRGYGYTF. The DNA for the CDR3 is TGCGCCAGCAGCCAAGACTCCCGCGGCAGGGGCTATGGCTACACCTTC.